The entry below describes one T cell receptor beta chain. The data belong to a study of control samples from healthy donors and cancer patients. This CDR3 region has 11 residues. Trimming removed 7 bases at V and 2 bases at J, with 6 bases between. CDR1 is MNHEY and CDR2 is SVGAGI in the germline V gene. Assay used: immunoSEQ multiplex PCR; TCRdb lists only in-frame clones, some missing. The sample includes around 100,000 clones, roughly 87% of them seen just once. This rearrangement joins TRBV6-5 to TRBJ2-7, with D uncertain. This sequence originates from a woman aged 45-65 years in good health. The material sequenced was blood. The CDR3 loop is CASTLAYEQYF. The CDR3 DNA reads TGTGCCAGCACTCTAGCCTACGAGCAGTACTTC.